This T cell receptor (beta chain) was sequenced during a study of a mutant IDH1 vaccine in newly diagnosed glioma. For the study at large: Vaccination followed radiotherapy alone by 4-6 weeks, or accompanied temozolomide cycles.

Concerning this clone itself: The antigen remains unidentified.

The repertoire was sequenced with immunoSEQ multiplex PCR; TCRdb's copy has only in-frame clones and lacks some. The sample includes approximately 100,000 clones, roughly 89% of them seen just once. This CDR3 contains 13 residues. V lost 8 bases and J lost 2, with 10 bases in between. Germline V gene data show CDR1 as ENHRY and CDR2 as SYGVKD. Study conclusions and caveats: Changes to the top peripheral T cell clonotypes appeared unrelated to pseudoprogression.

The time point is: week 47, end of study. Vaccine doses each comprised 300 ug of mutant IDH1 20-mer peptide, with topical imiquimod. The patients were given eight vaccinations, one each in weeks 1, 3, 5, 7, 11, 15, 19 and 23. The genes are TRBV10-3 and TRBJ1-5, with D hard to call. The sequencing here drew on PBMCs, taken from a glioma patient whose treatment included an IDH1 peptide vaccine. This clonotype originated in a woman between 50 and 59 years old with glioma. CDR3 coding DNA: TGTGCCATCGGGGAGATTGGCAATCAGCCCCAGCATTTT. Translating it yields CAIGEIGNQPQHF.